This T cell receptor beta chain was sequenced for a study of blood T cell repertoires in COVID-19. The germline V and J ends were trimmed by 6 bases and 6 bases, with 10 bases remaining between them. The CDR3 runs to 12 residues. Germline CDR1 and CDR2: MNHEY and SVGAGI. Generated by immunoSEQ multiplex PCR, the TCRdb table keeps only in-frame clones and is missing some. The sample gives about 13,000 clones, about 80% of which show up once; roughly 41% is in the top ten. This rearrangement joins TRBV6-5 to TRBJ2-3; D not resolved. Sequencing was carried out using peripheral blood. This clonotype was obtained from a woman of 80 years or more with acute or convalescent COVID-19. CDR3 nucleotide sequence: TGTGCCAGCAGCAAAAATGCGGATACGCAGTATTTT. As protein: CASSKNADTQYF.